The next 30 T cell receptor beta chains were all read from a single sample in a study of blood T cell repertoires in COVID-19. TCRdb keeps only in-frame clones here, not all; method: immunoSEQ multiplex PCR. Of approximately 260,000 clones in the sample, around 91% were seen once. Sequencing was carried out using peripheral blood. Every receptor here comes from a woman in her fifties or sixties with COVID-19, enrolled during active disease.

In nucleotides, the CDR3 is TGCGCCAGCAGCCGAACGGTAGCGGAGGAAGGTACGCAGTATTTT. Amino acid sequence: CASSRTVAEEGTQYF. The gene calls are TRBV5-1 and TRBJ2-3; tentative D call: TRBD2 (6 bases). Trimming removed 4 bases from V and 8 bases from J, with 20 bases in between. This CDR3 has 15 amino acids. Germline loops: CDR1 SGHRS, CDR2 YFSETQ.

This sequence joins TRBV6-6 and TRBJ1-3; 7 bases are a match to TRBD1. Germline V CDR1 and CDR2: MNHNY, SVGAGI (reference sequence). CDR3 length equals 14 residues. Germline trimming cut 6 bases from V and 2 bases from J; bases unmatched to any gene: 4. CDR3 DNA sequence: TGTGCCAGCAGATCGACAGGGCCTGGAAACACCATATATTTT. Translation gives CASRSTGPGNTIYF.

The chain uses TRBV10-3 and TRBJ2-7; the match to TRBD1 covers 11 bases. CDR3 length: 14 amino acids. The trim removed 6 bases at V and 5 bases at J, leaving 6 bases unmatched. Germline CDR1 is ENHRY and CDR2 is SYGVKD. This CDR3 reads CAIRPGTGGDEQYF. CDR3 nucleotides: TGTGCCATCAGGCCCGGGACAGGGGGAGACGAGCAGTACTTC.

The chain combines TRBV18 with TRBJ1-1, with a possible D match to TRBD1 (6 bases). The V end was cut by 5 bases, the J end by 0 bases, with 13 bases between. The CDR3 contains 15 residues. The germline gives CDR1 KGHSH, CDR2 LQKENI. The CDR3 region is CASSTLRGMNTEAFF. In nucleotides, the CDR3 is TGTGCCAGCTCAACCCTCAGGGGCATGAACACTGAAGCTTTCTTT.

J is TRBJ1-5 and V is TRBV7-2; TRBD1 agrees at 8 bases. The V gene's germline CDR1 is SGHTA and CDR2 FQGNSA. Trimming took 3 bases from V and 2 from J; bases not matched to a gene: 0. The CDR3 sequence is 14 residues long. CDR3 DNA: TGTGCCAGCAGCTTGGACAGGGGCAATCAGCCCCAGCATTTT. It is translated as CASSLDRGNQPQHF. Full variable domain (rest looked up from reference TRBV7-2 and TRBJ1-5): GAGVSQSPSNKVTEKGKDVELRCDPISGHTALYWYRQSLGQGLEFLIYFQGNSAPDKSGLPSDRFSAERTGGSVSTLTIQRTQQEDSAVYLCASSLDRGNQPQHFGDGTRLSIL.

The count of this clone is one. This chain connects TRBV5-4 to TRBJ2-1; 8 bases align to TRBD2. In germline, CDR1 is SGHNT, CDR2 YYREEE (reference sequence). Trimming at V came to 0 bases and at J to 0 bases, leaving 2 bases not matched to a gene. The CDR3 is 16 amino acids. CDR3 region: CASSLGGGRSYNEQFF. CDR3 nucleotides: TGTGCCAGCAGCTTGGGCGGGGGGCGCTCCTACAATGAGCAGTTCTTC.

This chain uses TRBV27 with TRBJ1-1, with TRBD1 as a possible D gene (5 bases). Germline V gene lookup returns CDR1 MNHEY and CDR2 SMNVEV (reference sequence). The length of the CDR3 is 18 residues. Between the trimmed V and J ends, which lost 5 bases and 1 base, there was a span of 23 bases. The CDR3 protein is CASSPSPYYRWGNTEAFF. DNA for the CDR3: TGTGCCAGCAGTCCTTCGCCTTACTACAGGTGGGGGAACACTGAAGCTTTCTTT.

The chain recombines TRBV7-3 with TRBJ2-4; tentatively, D is TRBD1 (6 bases). Per germline, CDR1 SGHTA and CDR2 FQGTGA. The CDR3 consists of 13 residues. The ends were cut back, 5 bases at V and 9 bases at J, with 14 bases in the middle. The CDR3 coding sequence is TGTGCCAGCAGCCAATCTCCACAGGGCATTCAGTACTTC. Translated: CASSQSPQGIQYF.

The chain recombines TRBV2 with TRBJ2-7; no definite D call. V was pared by 8 bases and J by 0 bases, with 8 bases between. Germline loops: CDR1 SNHLY, CDR2 FYNNEI. CDR3 length: 12 residues. CDR3 in DNA: TGTGCCAGCCGCGGCGACTCCTACGAGCAGTACTTC. Translated: CASRGDSYEQYF.

The chain has TRBV5-4 and TRBJ2-2, with 8 positions matching TRBD2. The length of the CDR3 is 15 residues. J lost 6 bases, V lost 1 base, and 5 bases had no gene match. Germline loops: CDR1 SGHNT, CDR2 YYREEE (reference sequence). CDR3 DNA sequence: TGTGCCAGCAGCTTGTATGCGGGGGGTTCCGGGGAGCTGTTTTTT. It specifies CASSLYAGGSGELFF.

The J gene is TRBJ2-5, the V gene TRBV30, with D maybe TRBD1 (7 bases). The CDR3 is 12 amino acids. V shed 3 bases and J shed 7 bases, with 12 bases lying between them. Germline CDR1 reads GTSNPN; CDR2 reads SVGIG (reference sequence). CDR3 residues: CAWRSQGGTQYF. CDR3 DNA sequence: TGTGCCTGGAGGAGCCAGGGGGGGACCCAGTACTTC.

This rearrangement joins TRBV5-3 to TRBJ1-6, with D possibly matching TRBD1 (6 bases). TRBV5-3 has ORF status, its function being uncertain. V was pared by 3 bases and J by 7 bases, with 17 bases between. The CDR3 has 16 residues. The CDR3 DNA reads as TGTGCCAGAAGCTCCGACAGGAGTGATCCAAATTCACCCCTCCACTTT. Residues: CARSSDRSDPNSPLHF.

This sequence joins TRBV21-1 and TRBJ2-2; no DNA check was done on the table's D call, TRBD2. TRBV21-1 is an annotated pseudogene. The CDR3 totals 17 residues. Here the CDR3 DNA reads TGTGCCAGCAGCAAAAAAAAGAGAGTCGCGAACACCGGGGAGCTGTTTTTT. Protein: CASSKKKRVANTGELFF.

This chain joins TRBV29-1 and TRBJ1-1; 9 bases line up with TRBD1. V was pared by 6 bases and J by 2 bases, with 4 bases of the junction left unmatched. The CDR3 extends over 13 amino acids. Looked up from germline, CDR1 is SQVTM and CDR2 is ANQGSEA. The CDR3: CSVATGGNTEAFF. CDR3 nucleotide sequence: TGCAGCGTAGCGACAGGGGGTAACACTGAAGCTTTCTTT.

The V call is TRBV3-1 (or the pseudogene TRBV3-2), the J call TRBJ1-3, with 7 bases identical to TRBD1. Germline assignment: CDR1 LGHDT and CDR2 YNNKEL (reference sequence). After removal of 7 bases from V and 0 bases from J, the junction contained 9 bases not matched to a gene. The CDR3 contains 16 residues. This CDR3 reads CASTATGVSSGNTIYF. CDR3 nucleotide sequence: TGTGCCAGCACAGCTACAGGGGTTAGCTCTGGAAACACCATATATTTT.

V usage is TRBV19 and J usage is TRBJ1-4; D unclear. Per the germline V gene, CDR1 is LNHDA and CDR2 is SQIVND (reference sequence). Trimming removed 3 bases from V and 2 bases from J, with 13 bases in between. The CDR3 has 16 amino acids. CDR3 DNA: TGTGCCAGTAGTATCCCCAGGTCCGCCACTAATGAAAAACTGTTTTTT. This codes for CASSIPRSATNEKLFF.

The rearrangement uses TRBV3-1 (or the pseudogene TRBV3-2) and TRBJ1-2; a weak D match, TRBD1 (6 bases). The CDR3 runs 16 residues. With 1 base removed from V and 1 base from J, the gap between germline ends came to 13 bases. Germline V lookup: CDR1 LGHDT, CDR2 YNNKEL (reference sequence). CDR3 protein: CASSQVQGLNNYGYTF. CDR3 nucleotides: TGTGCCAGCAGCCAAGTACAGGGCCTCAATAACTATGGCTACACCTTC.

This clone appeared a few times. This sequence joins TRBV19 and TRBJ1-5; a possible D gene is TRBD1 (6 bases). Trimming stripped 9 bases from V and 6 bases from J, with 15 bases between. CDR3 length equals 13 residues. In germline, CDR1 is LNHDA, CDR2 SQIVND (reference sequence). CDR3 sequence: CASHDRRTQPQHF. The CDR3 region has the DNA TGTGCCAGCCATGACAGGAGGACTCAGCCCCAGCATTTT.

CDR3: CASSIPGQAYEQYF. The DNA for the CDR3 is TGTGCCAGCAGTATACCGGGACAGGCCTACGAGCAGTACTTC. V and J are TRBV6-5 and TRBJ2-7; 8 positions match TRBD1. V trimming: 5 bases; J trimming: 2 bases; junction bases outside the gene matches: 5. Germline V gene sequence: CDR1 MNHEY, CDR2 SVGAGI. This CDR3 region has 14 residues.

The chain joins TRBV30 to TRBJ1-1; D is ambiguous. The CDR3 is made up of 13 amino acids. Germline CDR1 reads GTSNPN; CDR2 reads SVGIG (reference sequence). V was shortened by 4 bases and J by 1 base, with 10 bases between the two germline ends. Here the CDR3 reads CAWTQVRNTEAFF. The CDR3, as DNA: TGTGCCTGGACCCAGGTCAGGAACACTGAAGCTTTCTTT.

This chain connects TRBV19 to TRBJ1-3; D uncertain. V dropped 4 bases and J dropped 0 bases, with 10 bases sitting between them. This CDR3 is built from 15 residues. Germline-derived CDR1 and CDR2 are LNHDA and SQIVND (reference sequence). In DNA, the CDR3 is TGTGCCAGTAGTACGGTCTCCGGCTCTGGAAACACCATATATTTT. Translated, it gives CASSTVSGSGNTIYF.

The chain couples TRBV7-9 to TRBJ2-7, with D tentatively TRBD1 (6 bases). The CDR3 totals 14 residues. Germline CDR1 and CDR2: SEHNR and FQNEAQ (reference sequence). V was pared by 3 bases and J by 2 bases, with 11 bases between. This CDR3 reads CASSLTGITYEQYF. The CDR3 DNA reads TGTGCCAGCAGCTTGACAGGAATAACCTACGAGCAGTACTTC.

The chain couples TRBV13 to TRBJ2-7; D is unclear. The V end lost 5 bases, the J end lost 3 bases, and 17 bases lay between the germline ends. CDR1 and CDR2 (germline): PRHDT, FYEKMQ (reference sequence). The CDR3 is 15 amino acids. As DNA, the CDR3 is TGTGCCAGCAGCCCTCGGAAGAATCTAGACTACGAGCAGTACTTC. The encoded protein is CASSPRKNLDYEQYF.

Written as DNA, the CDR3 is TGCAGTGCTAGTCGACGACGGGCGACAGGGGAAGGCAATCAGCCCCAGCATTTT. It yields the protein CSASRRRATGEGNQPQHF. The genes are TRBV20-1 and TRBJ1-5; 8 nucleotides align to TRBD1. The germline gives CDR1 DFQATT, CDR2 SNEGSKA (reference sequence). V lost 3 bases and J lost 2; bases outside the gene matches: 15. There are 18 residues in the CDR3.

This chain uses TRBV9 with TRBJ1-1, with TRBD1 matching 7 bases. From germline, CDR1 is SGDLS and CDR2 YYNGEE. This CDR3 contains 15 residues. J lost 1 base, V lost 4 bases, and 7 bases had no gene match. The CDR3 loop reads CASSSGTVKNTEAFF. As DNA, the CDR3 is TGTGCCAGCAGCTCGGGGACAGTGAAGAACACTGAAGCTTTCTTT.

With respect to this clone: Distinct nucleotide sequences in the sample also encode this CDR3. This chain joins TRBV3-1 (or the pseudogene TRBV3-2) and TRBJ1-2; a possible D gene is TRBD1 (6 bases). CDR3 length: 13 residues. Trimming left V 3 bases short and J 4 bases short, with 9 bases between. Germline loops: CDR1 LGHDT, CDR2 YNNKEL (reference sequence). The chain's CDR3 is CASSQTGAYGYTF. The CDR3 coding sequence is TGTGCCAGCAGCCAGACAGGAGCCTATGGCTACACCTTC.

The rearrangement links TRBV9 to TRBJ2-7, with D possibly TRBD2 on 5 matching bases. Trimming took 3 bases from V and 0 from J, leaving 10 bases between them. There are 14 residues in the CDR3. From germline, CDR1 is SGDLS and CDR2 YYNGEE. CDR3 DNA: TGTGCCAGCAGCGAGGCAGGACTCTCCTACGAGCAGTACTTC. Translated, it gives CASSEAGLSYEQYF.

The chain carries TRBV2 and TRBJ1-6; TRBD1 matches at 7 bases. CDR3 length: 15 residues. Germline-derived CDR1 and CDR2 are SNHLY and FYNNEI. V was clipped by 4 bases and J by 7 bases; unmatched bases: 7. The CDR3 DNA reads TGTGCCAGCAGTGTTATGGGACAGAAGAATTCACCCCTCCACTTT. It translates to CASSVMGQKNSPLHF.

The J gene is TRBJ1-1, the V gene TRBV6-5; possible D gene TRBD1, 6 bases. The CDR3 covers 14 residues. The V gene lost 2 bases and the J gene lost 5 bases, with 12 bases spanning the gap. Germline loops: CDR1 MNHEY, CDR2 SVGAGI. The CDR3: CASSYEQGWTEAFF. CDR3 coding DNA: TGTGCCAGCAGTTACGAACAGGGCTGGACTGAAGCTTTCTTT.

The chain uses TRBV9 and TRBJ2-1, with 8 bases that match TRBD2. The CDR3 length is 14 residues. Trimming removed 0 bases from V and 10 bases from J; junction bases left unmatched: 6. From germline, CDR1 is SGDLS and CDR2 YYNGEE. The CDR3 here is CASSVASGGPEQFF. The DNA for the CDR3 is TGTGCCAGCAGCGTAGCGTCGGGGGGGCCAGAGCAGTTCTTC.